What follows are 29 T cell receptor beta chains derived from one specimen sequenced in a study of regulatory T cells in long-lasting Graves disease. Documented time point: newly diagnosed GD, antithyroid drugs for less than 3 months. From PBMCs, RNA was extracted and then used to make the TCR library. Arm-PCR of CDR3 regions with iRepertoire HTBI primers generated TCR beta libraries. Each CDR3 protein gets one entry after TCRdb re-called the multiplex PCR reads with MiXCR. Altogether roughly 420,000 distinct CDR3 sequences are present, about 16% being singletons, with the ten largest covering 23%. The sample was also reused in another study, on T cells in Graves' hyperthyroidism and ophthalmopathy.

Sequences were derived from peripheral blood mononuclear cells (PBMCs), sampled at new diagnosis, from a patient treated with antithyroid drugs. These TCRs come from a woman aged 18-29 years with Graves disease.

This clonotype was counted only a few times. The chain is built from TRBV7-9 and TRBJ2-6; TRBD1 matches at 8 bases. There are 16 residues in the CDR3. V gave up 1 base and J gave up 4 bases; unmatched junction bases: 3. Germline loops: CDR1 SEHNR, CDR2 FQNEAQ (reference sequence). The DNA of the CDR3 is TGTGCCAGCAGCTTAGTGACAGGGGCCGGGGCCAACGTCCTGACTTTC. Translation gives CASSLVTGAGANVLTF.

The chain carries TRBV3-1 and TRBJ1-2; D may be TRBD1 (5 bases). Germline loops: CDR1 LGHDT, CDR2 YNNKEL (reference sequence). CDR3 length: 15 residues. Trimming removed 0 bases at V and 2 bases at J, with 10 bases between. The chain's CDR3 is CASSQDSGGNYGYTF. Written as DNA, the CDR3 is TGTGCCAGCAGCCAAGATAGCGGGGGGAACTATGGCTACACCTTC.

This clonotype was counted at least ten times. The chain recombines TRBV29-1 with TRBJ2-3; 7 nucleotides agree with TRBD2. This CDR3 spans 14 amino acids. Looked up from germline, CDR1 is SQVTM and CDR2 is ANQGSEA. With V trimmed by 4 bases and J by 5 bases, 9 bases remained unmatched. CDR3 sequence: CSVVLAGVLDTQYF. DNA for the CDR3: TGCAGCGTTGTATTGGCGGGAGTTTTAGATACGCAGTATTTT.

V usage is TRBV20-1 and J usage is TRBJ2-1; the match to TRBD2 covers 11 bases. CDR3 length: 15 amino acids. J lost 3 bases, V lost 6 bases, and 7 bases had no gene match. CDR1 DFQATT and CDR2 SNEGSKA come from the germline V gene (reference sequence). CDR3 loop: CSAPQTSGIYNEQFF. CDR3 in DNA: TGCAGTGCCCCTCAGACTAGCGGGATCTACAATGAGCAGTTCTTC.

This clonotype was picked up many times. The genes are TRBV7-2 and TRBJ2-7; 8 bases fit TRBD2. Germline V lookup: CDR1 SGHTA, CDR2 FQGNSA. The length of the CDR3 is 13 residues. J gave up 3 bases and V 5 bases, and 3 bases lay outside the gene matches. The CDR3 nucleotides are TGTGCCAGCAGCCAGAGCGGGAGCTACGAGCAGTACTTC. It is translated as CASSQSGSYEQYF.

This chain connects TRBV6-1 to TRBJ2-1; 7 bases are shared with TRBD2. The germline V gene encodes CDR1 MNHNS and CDR2 SASEGT. V lost 8 bases and J lost 3; bases outside the gene matches: 16. The CDR3 spans 17 residues. In DNA, the CDR3 is TGTGCCAGCGCAAATAACTGGGGAGCGGGGATCTACAATGAGCAGTTCTTC. Translated: CASANNWGAGIYNEQFF.

This clonotype was observed many times. The chain recombines TRBV4-2 with TRBJ1-1; 7 nucleotides line up with TRBD1. The CDR3 is 15 amino acids. CDR1 and CDR2 (germline): LGHNA, YNFKEQ. The V and J ends lost 2 bases and 5 bases, in that order; junction bases with no gene match: 8. DNA for the CDR3: TGTGCCAGCAGCCAACAACAGGGGCGGGGGACTGAAGCTTTCTTT. It specifies CASSQQQGRGTEAFF.

There are a few counts of this clonotype. The rearrangement links TRBV20-1 to TRBJ2-7; 9 bases map to TRBD1. The germline CDR1 and CDR2 sequences are DFQATT and SNEGSKA (reference sequence). The junction had 6 bases not matched to a gene; V was cut back by 3 bases and J by 3 bases. CDR3 length equals 14 residues. CDR3 protein: CSASGDRDVYEQYF. CDR3 bases: TGCAGTGCTAGTGGGGACAGGGATGTCTACGAGCAGTACTTC.

This clonotype was seen a handful of times. The chain is built from TRBV13 and TRBJ2-7; D is undetermined. The V and J ends lost 4 bases and 1 base respectively, with 11 bases between them. Germline loops: CDR1 PRHDT, CDR2 FYEKMQ (reference sequence). The CDR3 sequence is 14 residues long. Here the CDR3 DNA reads TGTGCCAGCAGCTCCCAGGAAGGATCCTACGAGCAGTACTTC. It encodes CASSSQEGSYEQYF.

This clonotype has ten or more counts. The chain is built from TRBV10-3 and TRBJ2-1; either TRBD1 or TRBD2 may fit D (5 bases each). Germline CDR1 reads ENHRY; CDR2 reads SYGVKD. Trimming pared 2 bases from V and 0 bases from J, leaving 8 bases between. The CDR3 is 15 amino acids. The DNA for the CDR3 is TGTGCCATCAGTGAGGGGGACGCCTCCTACAATGAGCAGTTCTTC. Amino acids: CAISEGDASYNEQFF.

In this sample, this clonotype turned up a few times. V usage is TRBV20-1 and J usage is TRBJ2-2; 7 nucleotides agree with TRBD2. V dropped 5 bases and J dropped 1; count of bases not matched to a gene: 4. Germline assignment: CDR1 DFQATT and CDR2 SNEGSKA (reference sequence). The length of the CDR3 is 14 residues. Here the CDR3 reads CSARGEQNTGELFF. The CDR3 region has the DNA TGCAGTGCTCGGGGGGAGCAGAACACCGGGGAGCTGTTTTTT.

This chain links TRBV27 with TRBJ2-5; TRBD2 aligns across 8 bases. The CDR3 is made up of 14 amino acids. Germline CDR1 is MNHEY and CDR2 is SMNVEV (reference sequence). The junction had 5 bases not matched to a gene; V was cut back by 3 bases and J by 5 bases. In DNA form, the CDR3 reads TGTGCCAGCAGTTTCCGGGAGGGCCTTGAGACCCAGTACTTC. Its protein product is CASSFREGLETQYF.

The J gene is TRBJ2-5, the V gene TRBV12-3 or TRBV12-4; TRBD1 might be the D (6 bases). Trimming stripped 5 bases from V and 7 bases from J, with 17 bases between. The CDR3 consists of 14 residues. CDR3 loop: CASSEQGPFVTQYF. CDR3 bases: TGTGCCAGCAGTGAACAGGGACCTTTTGTGACCCAGTACTTC.

This chain connects TRBV29-1 to TRBJ1-2; D perhaps matches TRBD1 (5 bases). CDR1 is SQVTM, CDR2 ANQGSEA, per germline. This CDR3 comprises 12 residues. V lost 3 bases and J 4 bases, leaving 9 bases between the germline ends. Here the CDR3 DNA reads TGCAGCGTTGAGGGGGGTCCCTATGGCTACACCTTC. Encoded protein: CSVEGGPYGYTF.

This clonotype was seen repeatedly, ten times or more. The chain is built from TRBV11-2 and TRBJ2-1; 8 bases map to TRBD1. Germline V gene lookup returns CDR1 SGHAT and CDR2 FQNNGV. The CDR3 loop spans 15 amino acids. J gave up 7 bases and V 1 base, and 6 bases lay outside the gene matches. The CDR3 spells CASSLADRVHNEQFF. CDR3 sequence (DNA): TGTGCCAGCAGCTTAGCGGACAGGGTCCATAATGAGCAGTTCTTC.

This clonotype was counted only a few times. Since a much larger clone is just one base distant, this may be a read error. The conserved phenylalanine or tryptophan is not found at the CDR3 terminus, so this likely reflects a read error. This chain connects TRBV28 to TRBJ1-1; D is unclear. There are 12 residues in the CDR3. Trimming took off 6 bases at V and 5 bases at J, with 10 bases between the two ends. Per germline, CDR1 MDHEN and CDR2 SYDVKM. The CDR3 here is CASSPQRTEAFS. The CDR3, as DNA: TGTGCCAGCAGCCCACAGAGGACTGAAGCTTTCTCT.

This clonotype has ten or more counts. The chain combines TRBV5-5 with TRBJ2-2, with 9 bases lining up with TRBD1. Trimming took 4 bases from V and 0 from J; bases not matched to a gene: 4. The CDR3 is made up of 16 amino acids. The germline V gene has CDR1 SGHKS and CDR2 YYEKEE (reference sequence). DNA for the CDR3: TGTGCCAGCAGCATACGGGACAGGGCGAACACCGGGGAGCTGTTTTTT. This codes for CASSIRDRANTGELFF. Looking up the rest from reference TRBV5-5 and TRBJ2-2 gives the full variable domain: DAGVTQSPTHLIKTRGQQVTLRCSPISGHKSVSWYQQVLGQGPQFIFQYYEKEERGRGNFPDRFSARQFPNYSSELNVNALLLGDSALYLCASSIRDRANTGELFFGEGSRLTVL.

This clonotype was seen a handful of times. CDR3 in DNA: TGTGCCAGCAGCTTGGTTCTAGCGGGAGCTGGCGAGCAGTTCTTC. It codes for CASSLVLAGAGEQFF. The genes are TRBV5-4 and TRBJ2-1; 10 nucleotides match TRBD2. In germline, CDR1 is SGHNT, CDR2 YYREEE (reference sequence). After removal of 0 bases from V and 10 bases from J, the junction contained 7 bases not matched to a gene. The CDR3 has 15 residues.

This clonotype has ten or more counts. V and J are TRBV6-2 or TRBV6-3 and TRBJ2-7; 8 positions match TRBD1. This CDR3 has 16 residues. CDR1 is MNHEY and CDR2 is SVGEGT in the germline V gene. With 6 bases clipped from V and 2 bases from J, the junction kept 12 bases outside the gene matches. The CDR3: CASRASWTGSPYEQYF. For the CDR3, the DNA is TGTGCCAGCAGGGCCAGCTGGACAGGGTCGCCCTACGAGCAGTACTTC.

This clonotype was detected only a few times. The chain has TRBV29-1 and TRBJ1-1; D call uncertain. Germline lookup yields CDR1 SQVTM and CDR2 ANQGSEA. Trimming stripped 3 bases from V and 6 bases from J, with 8 bases between. This CDR3 is built from 11 residues. The CDR3 bases are TGCAGCGTTGACGCGGGTCCTGAAGCTTTCTTT. Its translation is CSVDAGPEAFF.

The sample holds many counts of this clonotype. The chain has TRBV29-1 and TRBJ2-3; TRBD2 matches at 8 bases. This CDR3 is built from 16 residues. V dropped 0 bases and J dropped 3; count of bases not matched to a gene: 8. The germline gives CDR1 SQVTM, CDR2 ANQGSEA. The DNA for the CDR3 is TGCAGCGTTGAAGACATAGGCGGGAGGAGAACAGATACGCAGTATTTT. It translates to CSVEDIGGRRTDTQYF.

This clonotype was found many times. The chain links TRBV2 to TRBJ2-7; D gene ambiguous. V dropped 5 bases and J dropped 4 bases, with 15 bases sitting between them. CDR1 is SNHLY, CDR2 FYNNEI, per germline. The CDR3 extends over 14 amino acids. CDR3 region: CASSTVGYLYEQYF. The CDR3 DNA reads as TGTGCCAGCAGTACCGTCGGTTATCTTTACGAGCAGTACTTC.

This clonotype showed up just a few times. This rearrangement joins TRBV14 to TRBJ2-2, with TRBD2 identical over 11 bases. Germline V lookup: CDR1 SGHDN, CDR2 FVKESK. The CDR3 contains 16 residues. With 2 bases clipped from V and 4 bases from J, the junction kept 3 bases outside the gene matches. The CDR3 here is CASSQWLAGGTGELFF. DNA of the CDR3: TGTGCCAGCAGCCAATGGCTAGCGGGGGGCACCGGGGAGCTGTTTTTT. The entire variable domain, with the rest obtained from reference TRBV14 and TRBJ2-2, is as follows: EAGVTQFPSHSVIEKGQTVTLRCDPISGHDNLYWYRRVMGKEIKFLLHFVKESKQDESGMPNNRFLAERTGGTYSTLKVQPAELEDSGVYFCASSQWLAGGTGELFFGEGSRLTVL.

This clonotype was seen ten or more times. This chain joins TRBV6-1 and TRBJ2-1; 9 nucleotides line up with TRBD1. Germline V gene data show CDR1 as MNHNS and CDR2 as SASEGT. The V and J ends lost 6 bases and 6 bases, in that order; junction bases with no gene match: 12. The length of the CDR3 is 16 residues. As DNA, the CDR3 is TGTGCCAGCAGAACCGGGACAGGGACAGCCCTCAATGAGCAGTTCTTC. This codes for CASRTGTGTALNEQFF.

This clonotype was counted only a few times. The rearrangement joins TRBV19 to TRBJ1-4, with unresolved D. The CDR3 consists of 14 residues. The V end was cut by 3 bases, the J end by 3 bases, with 8 bases between. Germline CDR1 and CDR2: LNHDA and SQIVND (reference sequence). CDR3 sequence: CASSIDTPNEKLFF. CDR3 nucleotide sequence: TGTGCCAGTAGTATTGATACACCTAATGAAAAACTGTTTTTT. Combining the CDR3 with reference TRBV19 and TRBJ1-4 gives the whole variable domain DGGITQSPKYLFRKEGQNVTLSCEQNLNHDAMYWYRQDPGQGLRLIYYSQIVNDFQKGDIAEGYSVSREKKESFPLTVTSAQKNPTAFYLCASSIDTPNEKLFFGSGTQLSVL.

This chain links TRBV20-1 with TRBJ2-1, with 10 bases matching TRBD2. The CDR3 has 16 amino acids. In germline, CDR1 is DFQATT, CDR2 SNEGSKA (reference sequence). J gave up 4 bases and V 0 bases, and 6 bases lay outside the gene matches. In DNA form, the CDR3 reads TGCAGTGCTAGAGATGCGGGGACTAGCGCATACAATGAGCAGTTCTTC. It yields the protein CSARDAGTSAYNEQFF.

This clonotype showed up just a few times. The chain recombines TRBV7-9 with TRBJ1-2; perhaps TRBD1 as D (5 bases). The CDR3 length is 13 residues. Germline assignment: CDR1 SEHNR and CDR2 FQNEAQ (reference sequence). Trimming took 1 base from V and 9 from J, leaving 12 bases between them. This CDR3 reads CASSLVGQGSYTF. The DNA for the CDR3 is TGTGCCAGCAGCTTAGTAGGACAAGGTAGCTACACCTTC.

This clonotype was found a few times. DNA for the CDR3: TGTGCCAGCAGTTTACCGGGACTAGCGGGAGTGAATGAGCAGTTCTTC. It encodes CASSLPGLAGVNEQFF. The chain employs TRBV12-3 or TRBV12-4 and TRBJ2-1, with TRBD2 identical over 14 bases. This CDR3 comprises 16 residues. Trimming removed 2 bases from V and 7 bases from J; junction bases left unmatched: 4.

This clonotype was observed at least ten times. The J gene is TRBJ2-1, the V gene TRBV24-1; TRBD2 matches 8 bases. CDR1 is KGHDR, CDR2 SFDVKD, per germline. The ends lost 12 bases at V and 6 bases at J; junction bases unmatched: 15. This CDR3 spans 15 amino acids. CDR3 sequence: CALGPAGVTGNEQFF. In nucleotides, the CDR3 is TGTGCCCTGGGGCCAGCGGGAGTGACGGGCAATGAGCAGTTCTTC.